This T cell receptor (beta chain) was found in a study of T cells in Graves' hyperthyroidism and ophthalmopathy. Regarding the study as a whole: Blood also showed most of the thyroid clonotypes that were expanded above 0.001.

The investigators amplified TCR beta CDR3 regions from RNA transcripts. HTBI primers were employed in a first-round RT-PCR of the TCR CDR3. A single record per CDR3 protein comes from TCRdb applying MiXCR to the multiplex PCR reads. The top ten hold more than 7.5% of the sample, which has approximately 500,000 distinct CDR3 sequences, more than 45% seen once. Per the germline V gene, CDR1 is KGHDR and CDR2 is SFDVKD. Trimming cost V 3 bases and J 3 bases; bases outside gene matches: 7. CDR3 size: 16 residues. On this clonotype: Its specificity is not known.

Exclusion criteria comprised uncontrolled infection, other autoimmune disease, pregnancy or lactation. Sequencing was performed on peripheral blood or thyroid tissue (not recorded which). The sequence was collected from a woman under 30 with Graves' hyperthyroidism. The rearrangement uses TRBV24-1 and TRBJ2-7; 10 bases align to TRBD2. CDR3 DNA: TGTGCCACCAGTGATCGCCCTGGGACTAGCGACTACGAGCAGTACTTC. This sequence encodes CATSDRPGTSDYEQYF.